The sequence of this T cell receptor (beta chain) was determined in a study of cytomegalovirus exposure and HLA in healthy donors. Nominally healthy donors were sampled, though unrecorded immune exposures were likely. There are 13 residues in the CDR3. V lost 4 bases and J 1 base, leaving 8 bases between the germline ends. Germline V gene sequence: CDR1 SGHRS, CDR2 YFSETQ. About this clone itself: Its antigen is currently unknown.

Researchers ran the PCR with 60 Vbeta and 13 Jbeta primers. Sequencing was performed with immunoSEQ multiplex PCR; in TCRdb, only in-frame clones are kept and a portion is missing. The table has 150,000 to 200,000 clones, approximately 81% seen once. Findings and limits, study-wide: Later, an analysis showed that TCR beta chains associated with HLA were more clonally expanded than others that were equally common. Reportedly, HLA-A and HLA-B alleles of most subjects were accurately predicted from TCR beta. Near-uniform donor sequencing depth was presumed by presence/absence analyses.

This chain joins TRBV5-1 and TRBJ1-1, with no clear D. Sequences were obtained from PBMCs. The sequence was collected from a man aged 18-30 years in good health and CMV-seropositive. The CDR3 nucleotides read TGCGCCAGCAGCCCCGGTCCGAACACTGAAGCTTTCTTT. Encoded protein: CASSPGPNTEAFF.